This is a list of T cell receptor beta chains from one sample in a study of cytomegalovirus exposure and HLA in healthy donors. The data were produced by immunoSEQ multiplex PCR, yet TCRdb's version contains in-frame clones alone and is incomplete. Among 120,000 or so clones, 70% to 80% were seen once, and the ten largest hold roughly 2%. The sample comprised PBMCs. The receptors were sampled from a man in his late teens or twenties in good health and CMV-seronegative. CDR3s include the opening cysteine and the closing phenylalanine or tryptophan. The order of the fields is J gene, D gene, clone size, V gene, CDR3 DNA, CDR3 protein. A D gene is named only where the DNA matches it firmly. Part of the rows lack a size; the others show once, few, many or a class for expanded clones.

TRBJ1-2,.,.,TRBV7-6,TGTGCCAGCAGTGAGAATCGGGGCTACACCTTC,CASSENRGYTF
TRBJ2-3,TRBD2,.,TRBV4-2,TGTGCCAGCAGCCGGATCGGAGCGGGAGTAGGACCAGATACGCAGTATTTT,CASSRIGAGVGPDTQYF
TRBJ2-1,TRBD1,.,TRBV7-6,TGTGCCAGCAGCTGGAGACAGGGGCATGAGCAGTTCTTC,CASSWRQGHEQFF
TRBJ1-4,.,.,TRBV5-4,TGTGCCAGCAGCTTGGATGGGGGGGCGGGGAATGAAAAACTGTTTTTT,CASSLDGGAGNEKLFF
TRBJ2-7,.,.,TRBV6-5,TGTGCCAGCAGTCGGGAAGGTTACGAGCAGTACTTC,CASSREGYEQYF
TRBJ1-2,TRBD1,.,TRBV7-9,TGTGCCAGCAGCTTAGTGGAGGCAGGGGGCTTTGGCTACACCTTC,CASSLVEAGGFGYTF
TRBJ2-3,TRBD2,.,TRBV7-2,TGTGCCAGCAGCTTAGTGGCTAGCGGGAGGACAGATACGCAGTATTTT,CASSLVASGRTDTQYF
TRBJ1-1,.,.,TRBV6-5,TGTGCCAGCAGTTATCGGGGGAACACTGAAGCTTTCTTT,CASSYRGNTEAFF
TRBJ2-3,TRBD1,.,TRBV7-8,TGTGCCAGCAGCCCCCGGACAGGCCGGAGCACAGATACGCAGTATTTT,CASSPRTGRSTDTQYF
TRBJ2-3,TRBD2,once,TRBV30,TGTGCCTGGCTAGCGGGAGGCGGGGAAGATACGCAGTATTTT,CAWLAGGGEDTQYF
TRBJ2-5,TRBD2,.,TRBV5-1,TGCGCCAGCACGGGACTAGCGGGAGCTGTAGGAGAGACCCAGTACTTC,CASTGLAGAVGETQYF
TRBJ1-2,.,.,TRBV7-8,TGTGCCAGCAGCTTCCTCACAGGGAACTATGGCTACACCTTC,CASSFLTGNYGYTF
TRBJ2-3,.,.,TRBV7-2,TGTGCCAGCAGCTCCCTGTACACAGATACGCAGTATTTT,CASSSLYTDTQYF
TRBJ2-5,.,.,TRBV20-1,TGCAGTGCTAGGGTAGAAGAGACCCAGTACTTC,CSARVEETQYF
TRBJ2-7,TRBD1,once,TRBV7-2,TGTGCCAGCAGCTCTCGACAGGGACCCTACGAGCAGTACTTC,CASSSRQGPYEQYF
TRBJ2-1,.,.,TRBV7-3,TGTTCCAGCAGCTTAACAGCTGGTACCTACAATGAGCAGTTCTTC,CSSSLTAGTYNEQFF